The 23 T cell receptor beta chains below all came from one sample that was sequenced in a study of blood T cells in healthy people across ages. With a J-beta primer mix and a sample-barcoded 5' primer, a second PCR ran about 7 to 11 cycles. Each CDR3 protein is one row after TCRdb ran MiXCR on the 5' RACE reads. The sample includes 800,000 to 1,300,000 distinct CDR3 sequences, less than 25% of them seen just once. The same sample was also used in a study of T cells of mothers and their children.

Material for sequencing was blood. The receptors originated from a girl between 2 and 10 years old in good health.

This clonotype appeared a few times. The chain is built from TRBV28 and TRBJ2-5; 8 nucleotides line up with TRBD2. Matching the DNA end better, TRBJ2-7 makes the J call doubtful. The CDR3 runs to 16 residues. Germline V gene lookup returns CDR1 MDHEN and CDR2 SYDVKM. For the CDR3, the DNA is TGTGCCAGCAGTTTGATCGGACTAGCCGGTCCTGACGAGCAGTACTTC. Its protein is CASSLIGLAGPDEQYF.

This sequence joins TRBV5-1 and TRBJ2-3, with D possibly TRBD2 on 6 matching bases. V was pared by 3 bases and J by 2 bases, with 10 bases between. Germline V lookup: CDR1 SGHRS, CDR2 YFSETQ. The CDR3 has 14 amino acids. CDR3 bases: TGCGCCAGCAGCTGGGGACTGCACACAGATACGCAGTATTTT. Protein product: CASSWGLHTDTQYF.

The J gene is TRBJ1-2, the V gene TRBV15; 7 bases map to TRBD1. The CDR3 has 14 amino acids. CDR1 and CDR2 from the germline V gene are LNHNV and YYDKDF (reference sequence). Trimming removed 6 bases from V and 6 bases from J; junction bases left unmatched: 10. CDR3 DNA: TGTGCCACCAGTATCGGACAGGAGATTGATGGCTACACCTTC. Amino acid sequence: CATSIGQEIDGYTF.

This clonotype was counted many times. The rearrangement links TRBV4-1 to TRBJ2-5; 12 bases are a match to TRBD2. CDR1 and CDR2 (germline): MGHRA, YSYEKL. The CDR3 has 16 amino acids. V was clipped by 0 bases and J by 4 bases; unmatched bases: 3. The CDR3 sequence is CASSQDLAGGGETQYF. CDR3 nucleotide sequence: TGCGCCAGCAGCCAAGATCTAGCGGGAGGGGGAGAGACCCAGTACTTC.

This chain connects TRBV11-2 to TRBJ2-6; no firm D call. From germline, CDR1 is SGHAT and CDR2 FQNNGV. The CDR3 contains 15 residues. Trimming removed 1 base from V and 2 bases from J, with 6 bases in between. The CDR3 region has the DNA TGTGCCAGCAGCTTAGCTCTCCCTGGGGCCAACGTCCTGACTTTC. This gives the protein CASSLALPGANVLTF.

This clonotype has a handful of counts. This chain uses TRBV4-3 with TRBJ2-1; no definite D call. Trimming cost V 0 bases and J 3 bases, with 15 bases left between them. The CDR3 consists of 17 residues. CDR1 is LGHNA and CDR2 is YSLEER in the germline V gene. This CDR3 reads CASSQDRSPSLYNEQFF. CDR3 nucleotides: TGCGCCAGCAGCCAAGATAGGAGCCCCAGCCTCTACAATGAGCAGTTCTTC.

This clonotype was recorded a few times. The CDR3 here is CAIRSGTSGYEQYF. CDR3 DNA sequence: TGTGCCATCAGATCCGGGACTAGCGGTTACGAGCAGTACTTC. The chain has TRBV10-3 and TRBJ2-7, with TRBD2 matching 11 bases. V was clipped by 6 bases and J by 4 bases; unmatched bases: 5. The CDR3 has 14 residues. Germline CDR1 reads ENHRY; CDR2 reads SYGVKD.

V usage is TRBV29-1 and J usage is TRBJ2-5, with D possibly matching TRBD1 (5 bases). V was pared by 4 bases and J by 5 bases, with 17 bases between. Per the germline V gene, CDR1 is SQVTM and CDR2 is ANQGSEA. The CDR3 runs 14 residues. CDR3 nucleotides: TGCAGCGTTGGGGGCAGGGTGGTTTTGGAGACCCAGTACTTC. Translation gives CSVGGRVVLETQYF.

This clonotype was seen ten or more times. This rearrangement joins TRBV29-1 to TRBJ2-7; 7 bases are a match to TRBD2. The end of the DNA aligns better with TRBJ2-5, so the J call may be wrong. The germline gives CDR1 SQVTM, CDR2 ANQGSEA. This CDR3 contains 13 residues. CDR3 loop: CSCGGPSAETQYF. The CDR3 bases are TGCAGCTGCGGGGGACCCTCGGCAGAGACCCAGTACTTC.

This rearrangement joins TRBV4-3 to TRBJ2-7; D is unresolved. CDR1 is LGHNA, CDR2 YSLEER, per germline. The length of the CDR3 is 14 residues. Trimming removed 1 base at V and 7 bases at J, with 14 bases between. The CDR3 bases are TGCGCCAGCAGCCAAGGGTTAGTAAAGGAAGAGCAGTACTTC. This codes for CASSQGLVKEEQYF.

The chain recombines TRBV20-1 with TRBJ1-4; possibly TRBD1 for D (5 bases). CDR3 size: 16 residues. Germline assignment: CDR1 DFQATT and CDR2 SNEGSKA (reference sequence). V lost 2 bases and J lost 3, with 16 bases in between. CDR3 coding DNA: TGCAGTGCTAGATCCGTCAGCGGGGCCGCTAATGAAAAACTGTTTTTT. It specifies CSARSVSGAANEKLFF.

This clonotype was found once. This sequence joins TRBV4-3 and TRBJ2-7; D is unresolved. There are 15 residues in the CDR3. Looked up from germline, CDR1 is LGHNA and CDR2 is YSLEER. Trimming pared 0 bases from V and 2 bases from J, leaving 11 bases between. DNA for the CDR3: TGCGCCAGCAGCCAAGATGGTCGGTCCGCCTACGAGCAGTACTTC. As protein: CASSQDGRSAYEQYF.

V usage is TRBV29-1 and J usage is TRBJ2-5; 10 nucleotides match TRBD1. Germline V gene lookup returns CDR1 SQVTM and CDR2 ANQGSEA. The CDR3 consists of 14 residues. V was clipped by 7 bases and J by 0 bases; unmatched bases: 5. DNA of the CDR3: TGCAGCGCCTCGACAGGGGGCCACCAAGAGACCCAGTACTTC. Amino acids: CSASTGGHQETQYF.

The chain uses TRBV4-1 and TRBJ2-2; 7 nucleotides line up with TRBD1. The CDR3 sequence is 16 residues long. The V and J ends lost 4 bases and 2 bases, in that order; junction bases with no gene match: 7. Germline V CDR1 and CDR2: MGHRA, YSYEKL. The CDR3 protein is CASSRFKGANTGELFF. For the CDR3, the DNA is TGCGCCAGCAGCCGGTTTAAGGGGGCTAACACCGGGGAGCTGTTTTTT.

This clonotype was seen a handful of times. This chain joins TRBV7-3 and TRBJ1-1, with D uncertain. The germline V and J ends were trimmed by 5 bases and 1 base, with 11 bases remaining between them. The CDR3 has 14 amino acids. In germline, CDR1 is SGHTA, CDR2 FQGTGA. The CDR3 is CASSPTDGNTEAFF. Here the CDR3 DNA reads TGTGCCAGCAGCCCCACGGACGGGAACACTGAAGCTTTCTTT.

This clonotype came up a few times. The chain carries TRBV19 and TRBJ2-7, with 8 bases identical to TRBD2. Germline values: CDR1 LNHDA, CDR2 SQIVND (reference sequence). Trimming at V came to 3 bases and at J to 0 bases, leaving 4 bases not matched to a gene. The CDR3 runs to 15 residues. CDR3 coding DNA: TGTGCCAGTAGTATTAGCAGCGGGAGCTCCTACGAGCAGTACTTC. This encodes CASSISSGSSYEQYF.

The rearrangement links TRBV28 to TRBJ2-2; no reliable D call. Deletions cut 5 bases from V and 6 bases from J, with 10 bases between. Germline V lookup: CDR1 MDHEN, CDR2 SYDVKM. This CDR3 region has 13 residues. CDR3 DNA sequence: TGTGCCAGCAGTCTCCCGGGTCCCGGGGAGCTGTTTTTT. Residues: CASSLPGPGELFF. The full variable domain, its missing parts supplied by reference TRBV28 and TRBJ2-2, is DVKVTQSSRYLVKRTGEKVFLECVQDMDHENMFWYRQDPGLGLRLIYFSYDVKMKEKGDIPEGYSVSREKKERFSLILESASTNQTSMYLCASSLPGPGELFFGEGSRLTVL.

CDR3 nucleotides: TGTGCCAGCAGTGAACCCTCGACCGGGGGCTTTTTGAATGAGCAGTTCTTC. This sequence encodes CASSEPSTGGFLNEQFF. This chain connects TRBV25-1 to TRBJ2-5; D tentatively reads TRBD1 or TRBD2 (6 bases each). Gene TRBJ2-1 matches the end of the DNA better, so the J call may be wrong. Looked up from germline, CDR1 is MGHDK and CDR2 is SYGVNS. CDR3 length: 17 amino acids.

A few counts support this clonotype. This chain links TRBV7-2 with TRBJ2-7; D is perhaps TRBD1 or TRBD2 (6 bases each). The CDR3 sequence is 18 residues long. Between the trimmed V and J ends, which lost 1 base and 1 base, there was a span of 20 bases. CDR1 and CDR2 (germline): SGHTA, FQGNSA. The DNA for the CDR3 is TGTGCCAGCAGCTTAGGGGGTGACGGGGGCCAGCGTTCCTACGAGCAGTACTTC. It translates to CASSLGGDGGQRSYEQYF.

V is TRBV7-2 and J is TRBJ2-7; 9 bases agree with TRBD1. CDR1 SGHTA and CDR2 FQGNSA come from the germline V gene. This CDR3 has 14 amino acids. J was trimmed by 6 bases and V by 5 bases; bases with no gene match: 8. CDR3 sequence reads: CASSPGTGPFEQYF. The CDR3 DNA is TGTGCCAGCAGCCCCGGGACAGGGCCTTTCGAGCAGTACTTC.

The chain employs TRBV12-3 or TRBV12-4 and TRBJ2-7; 7 bases fit TRBD2. The CDR3 totals 13 residues. V was clipped by 8 bases and J by 3 bases; unmatched bases: 7. In nucleotides, the CDR3 is TGTGCCAGCCTCTGGCCGGGGGGCTACGAGCAGTACTTC. Its translation is CASLWPGGYEQYF.

This clonotype occurred a few times. The V gene is TRBV11-2, the J gene TRBJ1-2; D not resolved. Germline loops: CDR1 SGHAT, CDR2 FQNNGV. Trimming stripped 3 bases from V and 3 bases from J, with 11 bases between. This CDR3 region has 14 residues. CDR3 protein: CASSLEDGDYGYTF. In DNA form, the CDR3 reads TGTGCCAGCAGCTTGGAGGACGGGGACTATGGCTACACCTTC.

J is TRBJ2-3 and V is TRBV28; tentatively, D is TRBD1 (5 bases). Germline assignment: CDR1 MDHEN and CDR2 SYDVKM. The CDR3 runs to 15 residues. The V and J ends lost 2 bases and 5 bases respectively, with 14 bases between them. For the CDR3, the DNA is TGTGCCAGCAGTTTAACCTATCAGGGTCAAGATACGCAGTATTTT. It is translated as CASSLTYQGQDTQYF.